The 17 T cell receptor beta chains given below trace back to one sample, sequenced in a study of T-cell memory formation after mild COVID-19. MiXCR, run by TCRdb on the 5' RACE reads, gives a single entry per CDR3 protein. The sample yields around 450,000 distinct CDR3 sequences, around 18% seen once. The sequencing sample was made of PBMCs or a T cell subset sorted from them (not recorded which). These receptors all come from an adult woman who had mild COVID-19 (a few samples of this study predate the infection). Cell type and time point are not known.

The gene calls are TRBV29-1 and TRBJ2-3; a possible D gene is TRBD2 (7 bases). Germline loops: CDR1 SQVTM, CDR2 ANQGSEA. The V and J ends lost 3 bases and 6 bases respectively, with 16 bases between them. CDR3 length: 14 residues. The CDR3 DNA follows: TGCAGCGTTGAGGTGGGGGGGCACTGGGATACGCAGTATTTT. It is translated as CSVEVGGHWDTQYF.

This clonotype has a handful of counts. The chain couples TRBV7-2 to TRBJ2-7; D not certain. Trimming stripped 5 bases from V and 2 bases from J, with 13 bases between. Germline CDR1 and CDR2: SGHTA and FQGNSA. The CDR3 runs 14 residues. The CDR3 nucleotides are TGTGCCAGCAGCACGGGCCGCAGTACCTACGAGCAGTACTTC. It encodes CASSTGRSTYEQYF.

The chain recombines TRBV10-3 with TRBJ2-3, with 10 positions matching TRBD2. The CDR3 runs 15 residues. CDR1 and CDR2 (germline): ENHRY, SYGVKD. Trimming took 0 bases from V and 5 from J; bases not matched to a gene: 2. CDR3 DNA sequence: TGTGCCATCAGTGAGTCAAAGCGGGGGGGAGATACGCAGTATTTT. This gives the protein CAISESKRGGDTQYF.

The chain is built from TRBV4-1 and TRBJ1-2; tentative D call: TRBD1 (5 bases). CDR1 is MGHRA and CDR2 is YSYEKL in the germline V gene. Trimming removed 3 bases at V and 3 bases at J, with 14 bases between. The CDR3 is 15 amino acids. The CDR3 region is CASSHAPGRDYGYTF. DNA for the CDR3: TGCGCCAGCAGCCACGCTCCGGGACGAGACTATGGCTACACCTTC.

The V gene is TRBV30, the J gene TRBJ2-5, with 8 bases lining up with TRBD2. The CDR3 has 16 amino acids. The germline V gene encodes CDR1 GTSNPN and CDR2 SVGIG (reference sequence). V was pared by 4 bases and J by 5 bases, with 15 bases of the junction left unmatched. The CDR3 is CAWNPPGGRRLETQYF. DNA of the CDR3: TGTGCCTGGAACCCTCCTGGCGGGAGGAGGTTGGAGACCCAGTACTTC.

This clonotype was counted at least ten times. The chain employs TRBV18 and TRBJ1-5; no clear D gene. The CDR3 runs 16 residues. Germline V gene lookup returns CDR1 KGHSH and CDR2 LQKENI. V was cut by 3 bases and J by 0 bases, with 12 bases left in between. The CDR3 region has the DNA TGTGCCAGCTCACCGTGGGGAGGCTTTAGCAATCAGCCCCAGCATTTT. It is translated as CASSPWGGFSNQPQHF. The full variable domain, with the rest looked up from reference TRBV18 and TRBJ1-5, is NAGVMQNPRHLVRRRGQEARLRCSPMKGHSHVYWYRQLPEEGLKFMVYLQKENIIDESGMPKERFSAEFPKEGPSILRIQQVVRGDSAAYFCASSPWGGFSNQPQHFGDGTRLSIL.

CDR3 sequence: CAISEPGWGTYGYTF. The CDR3 bases are TGTGCCATCAGTGAGCCCGGGTGGGGGACCTATGGCTACACCTTC. The chain links TRBV10-3 to TRBJ1-2; D is perhaps TRBD1 (5 bases). V dropped 2 bases and J dropped 4 bases, with 14 bases sitting between them. Germline CDR1 ENHRY, CDR2 SYGVKD. The CDR3 runs 15 residues.

The V and J genes are TRBV6-6 and TRBJ1-6, with a tentative D call TRBD1 (5 bases). The CDR3 loop spans 15 amino acids. Trimming removed 1 base from V and 7 bases from J, with 11 bases in between. In germline, CDR1 is MNHNY, CDR2 SVGAGI (reference sequence). The CDR3 spells CASSYFRGLNSPLHF. The CDR3 nucleotides are TGTGCCAGCAGTTACTTCCGGGGCCTCAATTCACCCCTCCACTTT.

This clonotype was seen a handful of times. The rearrangement joins TRBV2 to TRBJ2-3, with D unclear. This CDR3 has 12 residues. The V end lost 8 bases, the J end lost 10 bases, and 16 bases lay between the germline ends. Germline loops: CDR1 SNHLY, CDR2 FYNNEI. Here the CDR3 DNA reads TGTGCCAGCTTAACCCTCCGGGCGGCGCAGTATTTT. Translation gives CASLTLRAAQYF.

J is TRBJ1-1 and V is TRBV12-3 or TRBV12-4; TRBD1 matches 7 bases. This CDR3 is 14 amino acids long. V gave up 5 bases and J gave up 6 bases; unmatched junction bases: 9. The CDR3 sequence is CASSPVAQGAEAFF. CDR3 coding DNA: TGTGCCAGCAGTCCCGTCGCCCAGGGGGCTGAAGCTTTCTTT.

In its sample, this clonotype was seen a few times. V usage is TRBV9 and J usage is TRBJ2-5; 14 bases map to TRBD2. V was pared by 7 bases and J by 5 bases, with 7 bases of the junction left unmatched. Germline values: CDR1 SGDLS, CDR2 YYNGEE. The CDR3 is 15 amino acids. This CDR3 reads CASPIRTSGRETQYF. The CDR3 bases are TGTGCCAGCCCGATAAGGACTAGCGGGAGGGAGACCCAGTACTTC.

This clonotype occurred a few times. The chain recombines TRBV12-3 or TRBV12-4 with TRBJ2-1; TRBD1 might be the D (6 bases). The CDR3 loop spans 15 amino acids. V was trimmed by 5 bases and J by 2 bases, leaving 13 bases between them. The CDR3 sequence is CASSPGTTAYNEQFF. The CDR3 DNA sequence: TGTGCCAGCAGTCCCGGGACAACCGCCTACAATGAGCAGTTCTTC.

The CDR3, as DNA: TGTGCCAGTAGTATAGGGCGGGCCGGTAGCGGGAGTTTAGAGACCCAGTACTTC. This translates into CASSIGRAGSGSLETQYF. The rearrangement uses TRBV19 and TRBJ2-5, with 9 positions matching TRBD2. Trimming at V came to 1 base and at J to 4 bases, leaving 13 bases not matched to a gene. Germline CDR1 and CDR2: LNHDA and SQIVND (reference sequence). This CDR3 comprises 18 residues.

The V and J genes are TRBV3-1 and TRBJ1-1, with a tentative D call TRBD1 (6 bases). CDR1 LGHDT and CDR2 YNNKEL come from the germline V gene (reference sequence). Trimming left V 1 base short and J 5 bases short, with 11 bases between. The CDR3 has 14 amino acids. CDR3 in amino acids: CASSQAGGLTEAFF. For the CDR3, the DNA is TGTGCCAGCAGCCAAGCGGGGGGCCTTACTGAAGCTTTCTTT.

J is TRBJ1-2 and V is TRBV4-1, with unresolved D. V lost 0 bases and J 2 bases, leaving 13 bases between the germline ends. The CDR3 totals 16 residues. CDR1 is MGHRA, CDR2 YSYEKL, per germline. DNA for the CDR3: TGCGCCAGCAGCCAAGATCACGGCCCAAGCAACTATGGCTACACCTTC. Encoded protein: CASSQDHGPSNYGYTF.

The chain combines TRBV4-2 with TRBJ2-1; 9 bases map to TRBD1. Unmatched junction bases numbered 9, after V lost 3 bases and J lost 9 bases. CDR1 is LGHNA, CDR2 YNFKEQ, per germline. The CDR3 totals 15 residues. This chain's CDR3 is CASSQATQGASEQFF. The CDR3 region has the DNA TGTGCCAGCAGCCAGGCCACACAGGGGGCAAGTGAGCAGTTCTTC.

The CDR3 loop reads CASSLWDKPYSGANVLTF. The CDR3 coding sequence is TGTGCCAGCAGTCTCTGGGACAAGCCCTACTCTGGGGCCAACGTCCTGACTTTC. This chain joins TRBV2 and TRBJ2-6; weak D call: TRBD1 (6 bases). Trimming removed 5 bases from V and 0 bases from J, with 17 bases in between. The CDR3 contains 18 residues. The germline gives CDR1 SNHLY, CDR2 FYNNEI.